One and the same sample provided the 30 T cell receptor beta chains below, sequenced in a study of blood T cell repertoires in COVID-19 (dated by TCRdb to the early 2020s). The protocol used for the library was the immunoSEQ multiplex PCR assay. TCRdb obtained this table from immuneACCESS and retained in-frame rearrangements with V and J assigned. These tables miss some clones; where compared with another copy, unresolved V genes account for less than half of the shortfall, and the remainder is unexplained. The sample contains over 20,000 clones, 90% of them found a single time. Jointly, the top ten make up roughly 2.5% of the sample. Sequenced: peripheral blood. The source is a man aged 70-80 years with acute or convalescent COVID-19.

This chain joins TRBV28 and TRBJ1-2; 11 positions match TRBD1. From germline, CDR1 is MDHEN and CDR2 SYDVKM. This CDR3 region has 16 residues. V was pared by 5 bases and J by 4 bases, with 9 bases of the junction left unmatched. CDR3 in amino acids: CASSPPGQGGGYGYTF. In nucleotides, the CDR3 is TGTGCCAGCAGTCCGCCGGGACAGGGGGGAGGCTATGGCTACACCTTC.

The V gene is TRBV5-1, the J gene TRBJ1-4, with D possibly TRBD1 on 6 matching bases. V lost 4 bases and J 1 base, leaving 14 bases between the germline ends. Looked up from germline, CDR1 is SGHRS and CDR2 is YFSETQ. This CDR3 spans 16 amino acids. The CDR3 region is CASSQQGLGTNEKLFF. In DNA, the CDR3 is TGCGCCAGCAGCCAACAGGGATTAGGAACTAATGAAAAACTGTTTTTT.

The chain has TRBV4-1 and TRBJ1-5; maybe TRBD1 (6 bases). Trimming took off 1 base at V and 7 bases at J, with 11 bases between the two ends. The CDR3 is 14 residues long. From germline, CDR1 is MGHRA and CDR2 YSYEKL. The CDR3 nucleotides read TGCGCCAGCAGCCAAGCCGCAGGGGAGCAGCCCCAGCATTTT. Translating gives CASSQAAGEQPQHF.

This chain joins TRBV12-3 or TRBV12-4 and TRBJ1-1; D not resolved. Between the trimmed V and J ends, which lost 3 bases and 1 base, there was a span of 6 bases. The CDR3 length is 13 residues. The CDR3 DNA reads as TGTGCCAGCAGTTTCCGAGAGAACACTGAAGCTTTCTTT. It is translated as CASSFRENTEAFF.

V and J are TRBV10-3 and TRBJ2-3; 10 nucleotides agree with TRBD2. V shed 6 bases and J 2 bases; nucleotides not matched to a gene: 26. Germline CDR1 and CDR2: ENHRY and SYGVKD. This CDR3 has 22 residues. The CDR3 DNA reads TGTGCCATCAGAGCTACCGGGGCAGAGGATCGAGCGGGAGGGGTCACCACAGATACGCAGTATTTT. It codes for CAIRATGAEDRAGGVTTDTQYF.

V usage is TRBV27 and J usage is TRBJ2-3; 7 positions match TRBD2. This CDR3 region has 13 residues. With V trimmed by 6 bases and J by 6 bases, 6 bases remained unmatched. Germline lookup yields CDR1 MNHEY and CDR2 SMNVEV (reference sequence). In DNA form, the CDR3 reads TGTGCCAGCAGACTAACTAGCGCGGATACGCAGTATTTT. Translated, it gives CASRLTSADTQYF.

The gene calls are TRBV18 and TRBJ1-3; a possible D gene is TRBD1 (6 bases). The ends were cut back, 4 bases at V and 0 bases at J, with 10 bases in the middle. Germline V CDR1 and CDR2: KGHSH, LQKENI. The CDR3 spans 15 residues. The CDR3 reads CASSLTGISGNTIYF. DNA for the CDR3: TGTGCCAGCTCACTTACAGGGATCTCTGGAAACACCATATATTTT.

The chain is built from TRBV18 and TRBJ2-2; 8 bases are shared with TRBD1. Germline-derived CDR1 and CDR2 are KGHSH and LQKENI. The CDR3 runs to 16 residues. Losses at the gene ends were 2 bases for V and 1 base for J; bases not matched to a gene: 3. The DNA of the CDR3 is TGTGCCAGCTCACCAGGCAGGGGGCAGAACACCGGGGAGCTGTTTTTT. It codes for CASSPGRGQNTGELFF.

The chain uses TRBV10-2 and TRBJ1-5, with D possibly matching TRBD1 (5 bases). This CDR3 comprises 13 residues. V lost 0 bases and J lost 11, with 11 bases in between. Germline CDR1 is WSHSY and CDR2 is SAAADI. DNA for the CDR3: TGCGCCAGCAGTGAGTCTGTCAGGGCCTCCCAGCATTTT. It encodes CASSESVRASQHF.

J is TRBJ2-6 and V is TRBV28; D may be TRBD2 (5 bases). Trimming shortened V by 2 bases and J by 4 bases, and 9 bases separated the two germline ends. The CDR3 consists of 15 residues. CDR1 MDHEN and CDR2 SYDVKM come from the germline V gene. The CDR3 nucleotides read TGTGCCAGCAGTTTACCGGGAACCGGGGCCAACGTCCTGACTTTC. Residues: CASSLPGTGANVLTF.

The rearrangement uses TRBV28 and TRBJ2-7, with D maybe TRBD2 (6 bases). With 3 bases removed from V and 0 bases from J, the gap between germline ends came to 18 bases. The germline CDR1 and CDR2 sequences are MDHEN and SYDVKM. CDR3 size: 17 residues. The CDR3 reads CASSFRIGLATSYEQYF. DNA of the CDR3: TGTGCCAGCAGTTTCCGTATCGGGCTAGCGACCTCCTACGAGCAGTACTTC.

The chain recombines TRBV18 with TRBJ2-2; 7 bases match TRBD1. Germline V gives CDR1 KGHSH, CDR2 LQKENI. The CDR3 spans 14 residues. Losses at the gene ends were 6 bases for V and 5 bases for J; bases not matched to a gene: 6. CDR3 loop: CASSQTGITGELFF. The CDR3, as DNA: TGTGCCAGCTCGCAGACAGGGATTACCGGGGAGCTGTTTTTT.

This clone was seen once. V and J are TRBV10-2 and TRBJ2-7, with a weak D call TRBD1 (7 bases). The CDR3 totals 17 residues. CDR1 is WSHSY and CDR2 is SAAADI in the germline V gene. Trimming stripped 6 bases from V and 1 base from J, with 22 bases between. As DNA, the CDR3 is TGCGCCAGCAGGGGGGAGGATCGGGCGGGACAGTCCTACGAGCAGTACTTC. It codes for CASRGEDRAGQSYEQYF.

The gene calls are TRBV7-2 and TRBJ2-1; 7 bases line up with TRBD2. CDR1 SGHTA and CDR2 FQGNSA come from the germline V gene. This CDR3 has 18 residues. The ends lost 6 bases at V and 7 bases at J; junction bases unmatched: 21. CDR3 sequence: CASSSNGLDLRAGNEQFF. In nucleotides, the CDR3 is TGTGCCAGCAGTTCGAACGGACTAGATCTGCGGGCTGGGAATGAGCAGTTCTTC.

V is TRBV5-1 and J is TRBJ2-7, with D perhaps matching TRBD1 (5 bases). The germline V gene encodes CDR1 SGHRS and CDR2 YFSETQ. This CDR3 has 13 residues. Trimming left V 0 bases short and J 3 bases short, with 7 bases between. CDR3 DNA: TGCGCCAGCAGCTTGGGGGGCGGCTACGAGCAGTACTTC. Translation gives CASSLGGGYEQYF.

CDR3 bases: TGTGCCAGCACCCTAGCGGGAGGAGGGATCGGGGAGCTGTTTTTT. It specifies CASTLAGGGIGELFF. The chain is built from TRBV3-1 (or the pseudogene TRBV3-2) and TRBJ2-2, with 11 bases identical to TRBD2. Germline V gives CDR1 LGHDT, CDR2 YNNKEL (reference sequence). This CDR3 contains 15 residues. J was trimmed by 7 bases and V by 7 bases; bases with no gene match: 8.

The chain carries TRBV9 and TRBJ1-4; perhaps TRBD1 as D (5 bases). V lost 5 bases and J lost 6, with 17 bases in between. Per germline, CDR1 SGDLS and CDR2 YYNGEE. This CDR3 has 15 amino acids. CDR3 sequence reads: CASSGSGGSDEKLFF. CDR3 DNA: TGTGCCAGCAGTGGAAGTGGGGGGAGCGATGAAAAACTGTTTTTT.

The CDR3 sequence: CASSQDRVGGYTF. The CDR3 DNA sequence: TGCGCCAGCAGCCAAGACAGGGTAGGTGGCTACACCTTC. This sequence joins TRBV4-1 and TRBJ1-2, with D possibly matching TRBD1 (5 bases). V was clipped by 0 bases and J by 7 bases, with 9 bases between them. In germline, CDR1 is MGHRA, CDR2 YSYEKL. The CDR3 contains 13 residues.

Here the CDR3 DNA reads TGTGCCAGCAGCGTAGGAGTAGTCCAGGGTCATGAAAAACTGTTTTTT. It translates to CASSVGVVQGHEKLFF. The chain combines TRBV9 with TRBJ1-4; weak D call: TRBD1 (5 bases). The germline V and J ends were trimmed by 0 bases and 6 bases, with 15 bases remaining between them. CDR1 and CDR2 (germline): SGDLS, YYNGEE. The CDR3 has 16 residues.

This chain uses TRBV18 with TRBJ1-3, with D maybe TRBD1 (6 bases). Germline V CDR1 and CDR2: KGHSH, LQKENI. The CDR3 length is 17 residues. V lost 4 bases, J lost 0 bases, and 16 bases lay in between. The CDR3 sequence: CASSLTNRDDSGNTIYF. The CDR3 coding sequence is TGTGCCAGCTCACTTACTAACAGGGATGACTCTGGAAACACCATATATTTT.

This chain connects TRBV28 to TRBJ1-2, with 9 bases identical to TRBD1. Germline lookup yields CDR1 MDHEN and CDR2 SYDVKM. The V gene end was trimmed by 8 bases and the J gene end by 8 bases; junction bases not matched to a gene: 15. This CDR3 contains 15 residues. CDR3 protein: CASSSGQGLIGGYTF. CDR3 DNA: TGTGCCAGCTCTTCGGGACAGGGTTTGATTGGGGGCTACACCTTC.

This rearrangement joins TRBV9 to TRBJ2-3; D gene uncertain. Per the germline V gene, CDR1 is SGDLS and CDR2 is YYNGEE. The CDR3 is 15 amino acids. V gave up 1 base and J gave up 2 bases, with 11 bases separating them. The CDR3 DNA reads TGTGCCAGCAGCGTAAGACAAATAAACACAGATACGCAGTATTTT. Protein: CASSVRQINTDTQYF.

CDR3 coding DNA: TGTGCCAGCAGCCCCGCCCCATGGCGGAACAATGAGCAGTTCTTC. Translation gives CASSPAPWRNNEQFF. V usage is TRBV7-2 and J usage is TRBJ2-1; D gene uncertain. V was shortened by 5 bases and J by 5 bases, with 16 bases between the two germline ends. The germline CDR1 and CDR2 sequences are SGHTA and FQGNSA. The CDR3 runs 15 residues.

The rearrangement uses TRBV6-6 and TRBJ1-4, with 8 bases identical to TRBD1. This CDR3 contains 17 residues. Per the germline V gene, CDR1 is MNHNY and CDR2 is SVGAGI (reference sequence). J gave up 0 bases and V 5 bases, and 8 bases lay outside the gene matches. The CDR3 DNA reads TGTGCCAGCAGTCCCCGGACAGGGCGTGCAACTAATGAAAAACTGTTTTTT. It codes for CASSPRTGRATNEKLFF.

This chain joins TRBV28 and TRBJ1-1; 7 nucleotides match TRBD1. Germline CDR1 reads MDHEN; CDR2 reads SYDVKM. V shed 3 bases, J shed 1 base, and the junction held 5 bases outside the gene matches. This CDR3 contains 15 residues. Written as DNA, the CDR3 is TGTGCCAGCAGTTTCAACAGGGGTCAGAACACTGAAGCTTTCTTT. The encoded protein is CASSFNRGQNTEAFF. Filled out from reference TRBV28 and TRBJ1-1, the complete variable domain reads DVKVTQSSRYLVKRTGEKVFLECVQDMDHENMFWYRQDPGLGLRLIYFSYDVKMKEKGDIPEGYSVSREKKERFSLILESASTNQTSMYLCASSFNRGQNTEAFFGQGTRLTVV.

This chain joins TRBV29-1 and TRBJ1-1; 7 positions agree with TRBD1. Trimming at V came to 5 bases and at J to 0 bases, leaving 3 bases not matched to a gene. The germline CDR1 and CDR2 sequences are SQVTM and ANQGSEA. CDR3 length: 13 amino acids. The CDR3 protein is CSVLGQVNTEAFF. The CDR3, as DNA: TGCAGCGTTCTAGGACAGGTGAACACTGAAGCTTTCTTT.

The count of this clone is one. The CDR3 DNA reads as TGTGCCAGCAGTTTAGCGGGCAAGGGGAGGTATAATGAGCAGTTCTTC. As protein: CASSLAGKGRYNEQFF. This chain connects TRBV28 to TRBJ2-1; weak D call: TRBD2 (6 bases). The CDR3 runs to 16 residues. Looked up from germline, CDR1 is MDHEN and CDR2 is SYDVKM. V lost 2 bases and J 7 bases, leaving 18 bases between the germline ends.

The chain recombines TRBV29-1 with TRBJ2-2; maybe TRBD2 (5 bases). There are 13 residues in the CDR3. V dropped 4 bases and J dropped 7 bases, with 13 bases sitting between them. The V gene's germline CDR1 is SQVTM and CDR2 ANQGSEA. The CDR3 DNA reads TGCAGCGTTGGGCCGACGGCGGGCGGGGAGCTGTTTTTT. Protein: CSVGPTAGGELFF.

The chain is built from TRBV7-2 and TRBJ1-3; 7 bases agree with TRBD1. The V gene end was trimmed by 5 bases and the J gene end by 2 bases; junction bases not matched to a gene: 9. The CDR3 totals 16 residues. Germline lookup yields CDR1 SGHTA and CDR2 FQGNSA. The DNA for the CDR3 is TGTGCCAGCAGCCCGAGACAGGGAAAAACTGGAAACACCATATATTTT. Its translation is CASSPRQGKTGNTIYF.

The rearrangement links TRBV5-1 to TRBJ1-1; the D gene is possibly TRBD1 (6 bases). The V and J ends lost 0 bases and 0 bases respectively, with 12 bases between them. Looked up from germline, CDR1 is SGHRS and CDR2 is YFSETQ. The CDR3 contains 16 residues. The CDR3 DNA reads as TGCGCCAGCAGCTTGGCTACAGGGCCAATGAACACTGAAGCTTTCTTT. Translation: CASSLATGPMNTEAFF.